The table lists the clone carrying this T cell receptor (beta chain) with a count of one. Its target is not known. Repertoires were generated with immunoSEQ multiplex PCR, while TCRdb's copy carries only in-frame clones and drops some. This sample has tens of thousands of clones, with 85% to 90% found just once. The data were obtained in a study of lymphopenia after photon versus proton radiotherapy. Study observations and caveats: Oligoclonal CD8+ Temra expansion after nadir drove photon patients' diversity drop. A bigger post-nadir fall in TCR diversity correlated inversely with survival time in deceased patients. Proton therapy kept repertoires fairly stable, unlike photons, which gained effector/memory cells. Only patients who died were analyzed for survival; proton advantage is unproven.

The germline V gene has CDR1 MNHNY and CDR2 SVGAGI (reference sequence). This CDR3 contains 14 residues. Trimming took 0 bases from V and 9 from J, leaving 9 bases between them. The chain couples TRBV6-6 to TRBJ1-6; possible D gene TRBD1, 5 bases. The clonotype comes from a man between 40 and 49 years old with gastric cancer. The source material was peripheral blood, sampled from a patient treated with photon-based radiotherapy. CDR3 nucleotide sequence: TGTGCCAGCAGTTACTCTCCAGGGTTTTCACCCCTCCACTTT. Translated: CASSYSPGFSPLHF.